The present entry profiles one T cell receptor (beta chain) with its context. This record comes from a study of T-cell reconstitution after alpha-beta-depleted transplantation in children. Library preparation (for TCRbeta) was performed with unique molecular identifiers. TCRdb reprocessed the PCR reads via MiXCR and lists one record per CDR3 protein. Of around 440,000 distinct CDR3 sequences in the sample, about 10% were seen once. The receptor was isolated from a child aged 2 to 15 with inherited bone marrow failure, due to receive a stem cell transplant. This specimen was PBMCs, taken before TCRalphabeta/CD19-depleted stem cell transplant.

CDR3 coding DNA: TGCGCCAGCAGCCCACAGTTTTTCTCTGGAAACACCATATATTTT. Protein product: CASSPQFFSGNTIYF. This rearrangement joins TRBV4-3 to TRBJ1-3, with D hard to call. Germline loops: CDR1 LGHNA, CDR2 YSLEER. This CDR3 comprises 15 residues. Trimming took off 4 bases at V and 0 bases at J, with 10 bases between the two ends.